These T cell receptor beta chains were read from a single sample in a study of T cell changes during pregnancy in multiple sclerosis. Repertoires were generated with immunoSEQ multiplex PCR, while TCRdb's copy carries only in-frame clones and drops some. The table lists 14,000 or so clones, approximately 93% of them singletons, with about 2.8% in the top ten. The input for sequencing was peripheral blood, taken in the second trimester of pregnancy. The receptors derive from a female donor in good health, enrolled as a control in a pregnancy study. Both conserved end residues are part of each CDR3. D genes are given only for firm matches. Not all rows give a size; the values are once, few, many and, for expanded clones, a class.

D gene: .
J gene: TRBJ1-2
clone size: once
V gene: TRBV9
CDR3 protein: CASSPLGVHYGYTF
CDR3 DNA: TGTGCCAGCAGCCCCCTCGGGGTGCACTATGGCTACACCTTC

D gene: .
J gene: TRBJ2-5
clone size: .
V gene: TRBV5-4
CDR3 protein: CASSLGVPASAETQYF
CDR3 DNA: TGTGCCAGCAGCTTGGGTGTACCGGCTAGCGCAGAGACCCAGTACTTC

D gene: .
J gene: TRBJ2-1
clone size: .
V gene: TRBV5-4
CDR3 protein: CASSPPPGNEQFF
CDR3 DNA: TGTGCCAGCAGCCCACCCCCGGGGAACGAGCAGTTCTTC

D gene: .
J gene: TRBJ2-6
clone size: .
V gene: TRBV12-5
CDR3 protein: CASGLVYSSGANVLTF
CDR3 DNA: TGTGCTAGTGGTTTGGTTTACAGCTCTGGGGCCAACGTCCTGACTTTC

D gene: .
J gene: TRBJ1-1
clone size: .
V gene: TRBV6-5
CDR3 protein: CASKGGPYTEAFF
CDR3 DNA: TGTGCCAGCAAAGGGGGTCCTTACACTGAAGCTTTCTTT

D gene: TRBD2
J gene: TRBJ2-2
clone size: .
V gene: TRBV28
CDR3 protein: CASRGSGRATGELFF
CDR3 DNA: TGTGCCAGCAGGGGGAGCGGGAGGGCAACCGGGGAGCTGTTTTTT

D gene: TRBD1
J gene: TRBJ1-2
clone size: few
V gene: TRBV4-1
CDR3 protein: CASSPGQGSYGYTF
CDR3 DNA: TGCGCCAGCAGTCCGGGACAGGGGAGCTATGGCTACACCTTC

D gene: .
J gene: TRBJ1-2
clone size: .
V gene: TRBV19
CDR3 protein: CASSIFPQGLGYGYTF
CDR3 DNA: TGTGCCAGTAGTATCTTCCCACAGGGATTGGGCTATGGCTACACCTTC

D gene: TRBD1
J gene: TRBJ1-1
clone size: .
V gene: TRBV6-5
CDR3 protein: CASSYLSDRGAFF
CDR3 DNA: TGTGCCAGCAGTTACCTCTCCGACAGGGGAGCTTTCTTT

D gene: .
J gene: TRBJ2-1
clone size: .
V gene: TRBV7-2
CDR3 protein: CASSLQSASSYNEQFF
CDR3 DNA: TGTGCCAGCAGCTTACAATCCGCTAGCTCCTACAATGAGCAGTTCTTC

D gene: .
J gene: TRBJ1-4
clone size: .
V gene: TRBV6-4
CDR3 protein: CASSLSMGSPNEKLFF
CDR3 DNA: TGTGCCAGCAGTCTATCGATGGGGAGCCCCAATGAAAAACTGTTTTTT

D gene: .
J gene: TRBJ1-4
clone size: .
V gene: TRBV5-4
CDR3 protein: CASSLGSGGNEKLFF
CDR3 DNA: TGTGCCAGCAGCTTGGGATCCGGGGGGAATGAAAAACTGTTTTTT

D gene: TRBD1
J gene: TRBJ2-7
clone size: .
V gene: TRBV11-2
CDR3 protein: CASSTYRGLYEQYF
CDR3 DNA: TGTGCCAGCAGCACCTACAGGGGGCTCTACGAGCAGTACTTC

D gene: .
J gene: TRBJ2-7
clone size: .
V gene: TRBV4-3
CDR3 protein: CASSQERPGPSYEQYF
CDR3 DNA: TGCGCCAGCAGCCAAGAGAGGCCAGGGCCGTCCTACGAGCAGTACTTC

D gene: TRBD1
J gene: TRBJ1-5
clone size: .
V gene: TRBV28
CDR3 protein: CVSGQGRIQPQHF
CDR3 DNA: TGTGTCTCAGGACAGGGGAGGATTCAGCCCCAGCATTTT

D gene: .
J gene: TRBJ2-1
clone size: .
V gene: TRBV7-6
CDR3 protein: CASSLANSRDEQFF
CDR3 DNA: TGTGCCAGCAGCTTAGCGAATTCTAGAGATGAGCAGTTCTTC

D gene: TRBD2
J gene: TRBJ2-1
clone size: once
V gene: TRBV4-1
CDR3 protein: CASSQGTSDYNEQFF
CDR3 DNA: TGCGCCAGCAGCCAAGGGACTAGCGACTACAATGAGCAGTTCTTC

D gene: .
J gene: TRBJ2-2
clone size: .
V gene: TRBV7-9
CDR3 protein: CASSPGRELFF
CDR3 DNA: TGTGCCAGCAGCCCCGGTCGGGAGCTGTTTTTT

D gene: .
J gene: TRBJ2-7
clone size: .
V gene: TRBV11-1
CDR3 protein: CASSLEQGGYEQYF
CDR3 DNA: TGTGCCAGCAGCTTAGAACAGGGGGGGTACGAGCAGTACTTC

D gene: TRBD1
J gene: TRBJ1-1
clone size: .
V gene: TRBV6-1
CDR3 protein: CASIRDRMVTEAFF
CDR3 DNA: TGTGCCAGCATAAGGGACAGGATGGTCACTGAAGCTTTCTTT

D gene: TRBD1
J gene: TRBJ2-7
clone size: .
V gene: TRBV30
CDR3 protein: CAWSSGTALYEQYF
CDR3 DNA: TGTGCCTGGAGTTCGGGGACAGCACTATACGAGCAGTACTTC

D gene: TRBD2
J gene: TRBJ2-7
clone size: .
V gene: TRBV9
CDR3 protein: CASSVTPLAGHEQYF
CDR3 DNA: TGTGCCAGCAGCGTAACCCCACTAGCGGGACACGAGCAGTACTTC

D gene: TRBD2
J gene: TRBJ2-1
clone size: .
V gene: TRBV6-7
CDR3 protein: CASSYPGTSGRRGGEQFF
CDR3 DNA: TGTGCCAGCAGTTACCCCGGGACTAGCGGGAGGAGGGGCGGTGAGCAGTTCTTC

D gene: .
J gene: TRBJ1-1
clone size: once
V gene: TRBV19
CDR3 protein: CASSIYLTAGNTEAFF
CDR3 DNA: TGTGCCAGTAGTATTTACCTCACGGCGGGGAACACTGAAGCTTTCTTT

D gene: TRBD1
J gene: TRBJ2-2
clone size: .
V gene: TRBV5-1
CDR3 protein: CASSLPTRQAGQGAFANTGELFF
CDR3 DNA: TGCGCCAGCAGCTTGCCCACACGCCAGGCGGGACAGGGGGCGTTTGCGAACACCGGGGAGCTGTTTTTT

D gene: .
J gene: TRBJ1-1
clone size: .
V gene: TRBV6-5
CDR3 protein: CASSLWRAGVAFF
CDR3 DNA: TGTGCCAGCAGCCTCTGGAGGGCGGGTGTAGCTTTCTTT

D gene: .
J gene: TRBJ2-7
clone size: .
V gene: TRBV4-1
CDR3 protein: CASSQDRLPGAYEQYF
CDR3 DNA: TGCGCCAGCAGCCAAGATCGTCTGCCCGGGGCCTACGAGCAGTACTTC

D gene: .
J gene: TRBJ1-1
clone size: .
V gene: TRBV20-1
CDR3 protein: CSARATGWAFF
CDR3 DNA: TGCAGTGCTAGGGCCACAGGGTGGGCTTTCTTT

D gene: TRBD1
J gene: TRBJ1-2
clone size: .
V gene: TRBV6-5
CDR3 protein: CASSYRQGHGYTF
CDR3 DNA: TGTGCCAGCAGTTACCGACAGGGCCATGGCTACACCTTC

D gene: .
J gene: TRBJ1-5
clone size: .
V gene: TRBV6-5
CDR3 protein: CASRAYSGNQPQHF
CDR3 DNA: TGTGCCAGCAGGGCGTACAGTGGCAATCAGCCCCAGCATTTT

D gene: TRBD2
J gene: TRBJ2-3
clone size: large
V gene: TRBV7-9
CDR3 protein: CASSPPSRLAGDTDTQYF
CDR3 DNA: TGTGCCAGCAGCCCGCCATCCAGACTAGCGGGGGACACAGATACGCAGTATTTT

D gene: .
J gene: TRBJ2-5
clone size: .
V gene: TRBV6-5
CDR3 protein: CASSYSTGLLEETQYF
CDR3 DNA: TGTGCCAGCAGTTACTCGACAGGACTGTTGGAAGAGACCCAGTACTTC

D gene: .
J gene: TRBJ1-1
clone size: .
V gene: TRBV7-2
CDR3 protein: CASSLASLVLRGTEAFF
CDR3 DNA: TGTGCCAGCAGCTTAGCTAGTTTGGTTCTACGAGGCACTGAAGCTTTCTTT

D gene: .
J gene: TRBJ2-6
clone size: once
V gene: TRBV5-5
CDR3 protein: CASSLEPSGANVLTF
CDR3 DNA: TGTGCCAGCAGCTTGGAGCCCTCTGGGGCCAACGTCCTGACTTTC